A selection of T cell receptor beta chains follows, all from one sample in a study of beta chain features in type 1 diabetes. The table came from immunoSEQ multiplex PCR; TCRdb's copy has only in-frame clones and leaves some out. The sample holds roughly 380,000 clones, around 20% seen once. The sample taken for sequencing was naive CD4+ T cells from blood. The receptors derive from a woman between 18 and 29 years old in good health. Both conserved end residues are part of each CDR3. D genes are given only for firm matches. Size tells how often a clone was seen (once, few, many) or the class of an expanded clone, and some rows leave it out.

D gene	V gene	J gene	clone size	CDR3 DNA	CDR3 protein
TRBD1	TRBV7-9	TRBJ2-1	few	TGTGCCAGCAGCTTAGTAGGGACAGGGTCGAGGAATGAGCAGTTCTTC	CASSLVGTGSRNEQFF
TRBD1	TRBV30	TRBJ1-3	once	TGTGCCTGGAGTCCCCGGACAGGGGCCCGCTCTGGAAACACCATATATTTT	CAWSPRTGARSGNTIYF
TRBD1	TRBV7-9	TRBJ1-1	few	TGTGCCAGCAGCGTAGAACAGGGGGAGAACACTGAAGCTTTCTTT	CASSVEQGENTEAFF
.	TRBV7-3	TRBJ1-1	few	TGTGCCAGCAGCGTAGAGGGGAACACTGAAGCTTTCTTT	CASSVEGNTEAFF
.	TRBV19	TRBJ2-1	.	TGTGCCAGTAGTTCCACCCCGCACTTGGGAGATGAGCAGTTCTTC	CASSSTPHLGDEQFF
.	TRBV29-1	TRBJ2-7	.	TGCAGCGTTGGGGCCGGGAGAGTCAACGAGCAGTACTTC	CSVGAGRVNEQYF
.	TRBV18	TRBJ1-4	.	TGTGCCAGCTCACCCACCGGGACACCCGAGGGTGAAAAACTGTTTTTT	CASSPTGTPEGEKLFF
.	TRBV9	TRBJ2-2	.	TGTGCCAGCAGGGACAGATCTAACACCGGGGAGCTGTTTTTT	CASRDRSNTGELFF
.	TRBV9	TRBJ2-2	few	TGTGCCAGCAGCGGAGGCCGCGACGGGGAGCTGTTTTTT	CASSGGRDGELFF
.	TRBV2	TRBJ2-5	few	TGTGCCAGCAGTGTAGTGGGGGCTTTCCAAGAGACCCAGTACTTC	CASSVVGAFQETQYF
TRBD1	TRBV30	TRBJ1-1	.	TGTGCCTGGACCCGGGACAGCTCTGAAGCTTTCTTT	CAWTRDSSEAFF
TRBD1	TRBV5-1	TRBJ2-7	.	TGCGCCAGCAGCACCCGGACAGGGGTGGATAGTAAGCAGTACTTC	CASSTRTGVDSKQYF
.	TRBV13	TRBJ2-1	.	TGTGCCAGCAGCTCCCGCGGGACAGACTTCAATGAGCAGTTCTTC	CASSSRGTDFNEQFF
.	TRBV30	TRBJ1-4	.	TGTGCCTGGGCGAACGTAAGAAGTGAAAAACTGTTTTTT	CAWANVRSEKLFF
TRBD2	TRBV9	TRBJ2-3	.	TGTGCCAGCAGCGAGCGGGGGGGGTCCACAGATACGCAGTATTTT	CASSERGGSTDTQYF
.	TRBV5-1	TRBJ2-3	.	TGCGCCAGCAGCTTGGACGGTTCCACAGATACGCAGTATTTT	CASSLDGSTDTQYF
.	TRBV9	TRBJ2-1	few	TGTGCCAGCAGCGTAGCGGGAGCCTCCTACAATGAGCAGTTCTTC	CASSVAGASYNEQFF
TRBD1	TRBV29-1	TRBJ2-2	.	TGCAGCGTTGACAAAGGGGGCCATAACACCGGGGAGCTGTTTTTT	CSVDKGGHNTGELFF
.	TRBV5-6	TRBJ2-1	.	TGTGCCAGCAGCTTGTCGGGAAACTCCTACAATGAGCAGTTCTTC	CASSLSGNSYNEQFF
.	TRBV9	TRBJ1-2	once	TGTGCCAGCAGCTTAGGGGAGAGCTACACCTTC	CASSLGESYTF
.	TRBV9	TRBJ2-7	.	TGTGCCAGCAGCGTGAGTCCTTCGGCGGCCCACGAGCAGTACTTC	CASSVSPSAAHEQYF
.	TRBV7-9	TRBJ1-3	few	TGTGCCAGCAGCTTCAGGGACACCTCTGGAAACACCATATATTTT	CASSFRDTSGNTIYF
.	TRBV11-2	TRBJ2-1	.	TGTGCCAGCAGCTTAAAGGTGGGCGGGAAGGCGGGTGAGCAGTTCTTC	CASSLKVGGKAGEQFF
.	TRBV18	TRBJ2-5	.	TGTGCCAGCTCCCCGGAGCGAGAGACCCAGTACTTC	CASSPERETQYF
.	TRBV15	TRBJ1-3	.	TGTGCCACCAGCAGAGGGGCGTCTGGAAACACCATATATTTT	CATSRGASGNTIYF
TRBD1	TRBV6-6	TRBJ2-2	.	TGTGCCAGCAGTTACTCGAAGACAGGGGGCACCGGGGAGCTGTTTTTT	CASSYSKTGGTGELFF
.	TRBV19	TRBJ2-6	.	TGTGCCAGTAGTAGGGGGGAAACTGGGGCCAACGTCCTGACTTTC	CASSRGETGANVLTF
TRBD1	TRBV5-1	TRBJ1-1	.	TGCGCCAGCAGCCAGGGACAGCGGAACACTGAAGCTTTCTTT	CASSQGQRNTEAFF
.	TRBV5-1	TRBJ2-6	few	TGCGCCAGCAGCTACGGGACATCCGGGGCCAACGTCCTGACTTTC	CASSYGTSGANVLTF
.	TRBV4-1	TRBJ1-5	few	TGCGCCAGCAGCCAAATTCGGCAGGGTGGCGCTCAGCCCCAGCATTTT	CASSQIRQGGAQPQHF
TRBD1	TRBV7-9	TRBJ1-2	.	TGTGCCAGTACTAATACCGGGACAGTCATCTTC	CASTNTGTVIF
.	TRBV10-3	TRBJ1-2	.	TGTGCCATCTTGGCGGGAGTCGGCGATGGCTACACCTTC	CAILAGVGDGYTF
.	TRBV9	TRBJ1-2	few	TGTGCCAGCAGCCCCCCAGGGACACTTAACTATGGCTACACCTTC	CASSPPGTLNYGYTF
.	TRBV2	TRBJ1-2	few	TGTGCCAGCAGTGTATTAGAACAGAACTACACCTTC	CASSVLEQNYTF
.	TRBV4-2	TRBJ1-5	few	TGTGCCAGCAGCCAAGCTCAGGGAAATCAGCCCCAGCATTTT	CASSQAQGNQPQHF
TRBD1	TRBV4-1	TRBJ2-5	few	TGCGCCAGCAGCCAGACGGGGACAGGGACCCAGTACTTC	CASSQTGTGTQYF
.	TRBV4-3	TRBJ2-1	.	TGCGCCAGCAGCCAAGAGGGGGGGCCAGGCAATGAGCAGTTCTTC	CASSQEGGPGNEQFF
.	TRBV6-5	TRBJ1-2	.	TGTGCCAGCAGTTACAAGGGGTTTGGCTACACCTTC	CASSYKGFGYTF
TRBD2	TRBV7-2	TRBJ2-7	.	TGTGCCAGCAGCTTAGAGGCTAGCGGGGGGGCCTACGAGCAGTACTTC	CASSLEASGGAYEQYF
TRBD2	TRBV19	TRBJ2-1	few	TGTGCCAGTAGCACGACTAGCGGGACTTACAATGAGCAGTTCTTC	CASSTTSGTYNEQFF
TRBD1	TRBV14	TRBJ2-1	.	TGTGCCAGCAGCCTCCCCGGGGCAGGGGGTTACAATGAGCAGTTCTTC	CASSLPGAGGYNEQFF
.	TRBV9	TRBJ2-2	.	TGTGCCAGCATGCGGGGCGCGAACACCGGGGAGCTGTTTTTT	CASMRGANTGELFF
TRBD2	TRBV5-1	TRBJ2-3	.	TGCGCCAGCAGCTTACTAGCGGGGGTGGCAGATACGCAGTATTTT	CASSLLAGVADTQYF
.	TRBV18	TRBJ2-6	few	TGTGCCAGCTCACCACCGCCGACAGCTGGGGCCAACGTCCTGACTTTC	CASSPPPTAGANVLTF
.	TRBV7-8	TRBJ2-7	few	TGTGCCAGCAGCTTATCACGGGGGAGCTCCTACGAGCAGTACTTC	CASSLSRGSSYEQYF
TRBD1	TRBV5-6	TRBJ2-2	few	TGTGCCAGCAGCTCGGGACAGTACGTAACCGGGGAGCTGTTTTTT	CASSSGQYVTGELFF
.	TRBV5-6	TRBJ2-4	few	TGTGCCAGCAGCCGAGACAGGATTCGGAACATTCAGTACTTC	CASSRDRIRNIQYF
.	TRBV5-1	TRBJ2-1	.	TGCGCCAGCAGCTTGGGACAGTTGGGAGAGCAGTTCTTC	CASSLGQLGEQFF
.	TRBV7-6	TRBJ2-7	.	TGTGCCAGCAGCTTCCCCCTCGAGGAGCAGTACTTC	CASSFPLEEQYF
.	TRBV10-3	TRBJ1-2	.	TGTGCCATCAGTGGGGCCCGGGGGGAGTATGGCTACACCTTC	CAISGARGEYGYTF
TRBD1	TRBV11-1	TRBJ1-1	few	TGTGCCAGCAGAAGGGACAGAGAGAACACTGAAGCTTTCTTT	CASRRDRENTEAFF
.	TRBV5-6	TRBJ2-4	.	TGTGCCAGCAGCTTGAAGGGGTGGGCCAAAAACATTCAGTACTTC	CASSLKGWAKNIQYF
.	TRBV29-1	TRBJ1-1	few	TGCAGGGCCGGGTCCCGGAGCGACACTGAAGCTTTCTTT	CRAGSRSDTEAFF
.	TRBV9	TRBJ2-3	.	TGTGCCAGCAGCGTAGTCGCGTCTGGAGGCACAGATACGCAGTATTTT	CASSVVASGGTDTQYF
.	TRBV4-2	TRBJ2-1	few	TGTGCCAGCAGCCAAGAAATAGCCTACATAAATGAGCAGTTCTTC	CASSQEIAYINEQFF
.	TRBV28	TRBJ1-6	few	TGTGCCAGCAGTGCCTACCGGGACACGTCCGACTCACCCCTCCACTTT	CASSAYRDTSDSPLHF
TRBD1	TRBV27	TRBJ1-1	.	TGTGCCAGCAGTCGACAGGGTCGATTGAACACTGAAGCTTTCTTT	CASSRQGRLNTEAFF
TRBD1	TRBV10-3	TRBJ1-2	few	TGTGCCATGAGAGGACAGGGGAGCTATGGCTACACCTTC	CAMRGQGSYGYTF
.	TRBV5-1	TRBJ1-4	few	TGCGCCAGCAGCTCGACGGGTGAAAAACTGTTTTTT	CASSSTGEKLFF
TRBD1	TRBV5-4	TRBJ1-2	.	TGTGCCAGCAGCAGACAGGGGGACTATGGCTACACCTTC	CASSRQGDYGYTF